Listed here is a single TCR beta chain. Clones were sequenced by immunoSEQ multiplex PCR, and TCRdb holds only the in-frame ones, with some missing. This sample has fewer than 20,000 clones, with approximately 94% found just once. The length of the CDR3 is 15 residues. Germline values: CDR1 MNHNY, CDR2 SVGAGI (reference sequence). The germline V and J ends were trimmed by 7 bases and 7 bases, with 20 bases remaining between them. The data were taken from a study of blood T cell dynamics during melanoma immunotherapy. The sample's time point: week 3, after first cycle of checkpoint inhibitor. The chain is built from TRBV6-6 and TRBJ2-1, with D tentatively TRBD2 (7 bases). This TCR was recovered from a human donor with melanoma. The sample was effector memory CD8+ T cells from blood, taken from a patient treated with checkpoint blockade. This CDR3 reads CASTAGRGLVNEQFF. CDR3 coding DNA: TGTGCCAGCACCGCCGGGCGGGGGCTAGTTAATGAGCAGTTCTTC.